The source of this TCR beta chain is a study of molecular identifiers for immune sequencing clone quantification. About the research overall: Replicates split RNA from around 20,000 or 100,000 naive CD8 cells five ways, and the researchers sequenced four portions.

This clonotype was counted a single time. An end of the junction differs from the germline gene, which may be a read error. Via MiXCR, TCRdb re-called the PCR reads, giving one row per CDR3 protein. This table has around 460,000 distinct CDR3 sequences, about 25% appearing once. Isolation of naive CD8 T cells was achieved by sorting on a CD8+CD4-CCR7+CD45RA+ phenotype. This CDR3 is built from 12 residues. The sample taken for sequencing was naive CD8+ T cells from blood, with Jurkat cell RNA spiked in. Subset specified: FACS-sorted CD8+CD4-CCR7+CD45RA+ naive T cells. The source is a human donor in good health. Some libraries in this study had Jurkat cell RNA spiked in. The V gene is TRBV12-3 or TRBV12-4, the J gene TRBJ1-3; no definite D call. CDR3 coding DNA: TGTGCCAGCAGCCCCTCTGGAAACGCCATATATTTT. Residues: CASSPSGNAIYF.